Listed below are T cell receptor beta chains from one sample, sequenced in a study of blood T cell repertoires in COVID-19. Generated by immunoSEQ multiplex PCR, the TCRdb table keeps only in-frame clones and is missing some. Found here are roughly 340,000 clones, 80% to 90% of them singletons; the top ten hold around 1%. The sample comprised PBMCs or T cells enriched from blood (not recorded which). The source is a man between 18 and 35 years old who had recovered from COVID-19. CDR3s include the opening cysteine and the closing phenylalanine or tryptophan. Fields, in order: CDR3 protein, CDR3 DNA, clone size, D gene, V gene, J gene. A D gene is named only where the DNA matches it firmly. Clone size is not always given. Where it is, it says once, few, many or a class for expanded clones.

CDR3 protein: CASSFRDRDYEQYF
CDR3 DNA: TGCGCCAGCAGCTTTAGGGACAGGGACTACGAGCAGTACTTC
clone size: -
D gene: TRBD1
V gene: TRBV5-1
J gene: TRBJ2-7

CDR3 protein: CASSPPGGEQYF
CDR3 DNA: TGTGCCAGCAGTCCCCCGGGAGGCGAGCAGTACTTC
clone size: -
D gene: TRBD2
V gene: TRBV28
J gene: TRBJ2-7

CDR3 protein: CASSVDILTSGSRAYYNEQFF
CDR3 DNA: TGTGCCAGCAGCGTAGATATTTTGACTAGCGGGAGTCGGGCCTACTACAATGAGCAGTTCTTC
clone size: few
D gene: TRBD2
V gene: TRBV9
J gene: TRBJ2-1

CDR3 protein: CASSLATQGNTEAFF
CDR3 DNA: TGCGCCAGCAGCTTGGCTACACAGGGAAACACTGAAGCTTTCTTT
clone size: -
D gene: -
V gene: TRBV5-1
J gene: TRBJ1-1

CDR3 protein: CASNRQAAGGYTF
CDR3 DNA: TGTGCCAGCAATCGACAGGCTGCGGGTGGCTACACCTTC
clone size: -
D gene: -
V gene: TRBV28
J gene: TRBJ1-2

CDR3 protein: CASSWDRNQPQHF
CDR3 DNA: TGTGCCAGTAGTTGGGACAGAAATCAGCCCCAGCATTTT
clone size: -
D gene: TRBD1
V gene: TRBV19
J gene: TRBJ1-5

CDR3 protein: CASSGSGLAGNTIYF
CDR3 DNA: TGTGCCAGCAGTGGGTCGGGGTTAGCCGGAAACACCATATATTTT
clone size: -
D gene: -
V gene: TRBV2
J gene: TRBJ1-3

CDR3 protein: CASSGTGGVNEAFF
CDR3 DNA: TGCGCCAGCAGCGGGACAGGGGGCGTGAATGAAGCTTTCTTT
clone size: -
D gene: TRBD1
V gene: TRBV5-1
J gene: TRBJ1-1

CDR3 protein: CASSLGTRSWADTQYF
CDR3 DNA: TGTGCCAGCAGCCTAGGGACTAGAAGTTGGGCAGATACGCAGTATTTT
clone size: -
D gene: TRBD2
V gene: TRBV4-2
J gene: TRBJ2-3

CDR3 protein: CATGNRETDTQYF
CDR3 DNA: TGTGCCACCGGTAACAGGGAAACAGATACGCAGTATTTT
clone size: -
D gene: -
V gene: TRBV15
J gene: TRBJ2-3

CDR3 protein: CASRTGRLGGYTF
CDR3 DNA: TGTGCCAGTCGGACAGGTAGGCTTGGAGGCTACACCTTC
clone size: -
D gene: TRBD1
V gene: TRBV19
J gene: TRBJ1-2

CDR3 protein: CASSPPGTSPDTQYF
CDR3 DNA: TGTGCCAGCAGCCCTCCGGGGACTAGCCCAGATACGCAGTATTTT
clone size: once
D gene: TRBD2
V gene: TRBV3-1/TRBV3-2
J gene: TRBJ2-3

CDR3 protein: CASQHRDRGNEQYF
CDR3 DNA: TGTGCCAGCCAACACCGGGACAGGGGTAACGAGCAGTACTTC
clone size: -
D gene: TRBD1
V gene: TRBV3-1/TRBV3-2
J gene: TRBJ2-7

CDR3 protein: CASDRFSGANVLTF
CDR3 DNA: TGTGCCAGTGACAGGTTCTCTGGGGCCAACGTCCTGACTTTC
clone size: -
D gene: -
V gene: TRBV19
J gene: TRBJ2-6

CDR3 protein: CASSSGTSGTMTQYF
CDR3 DNA: TGTGCCAGCAGCTCCGGGACTAGCGGGACTATGACCCAGTACTTC
clone size: -
D gene: TRBD2
V gene: TRBV5-5
J gene: TRBJ2-5

CDR3 protein: CASSLQGIPPSPLHF
CDR3 DNA: TGTGCCAGCAGCCTACAGGGGATTCCCCCTTCACCCCTCCACTTT
clone size: -
D gene: TRBD1
V gene: TRBV5-4
J gene: TRBJ1-6

CDR3 protein: CASSPGTGGVSIQYF
CDR3 DNA: TGTGCCAGCAGTCCCGGGACAGGGGGCGTCTCGATTCAGTACTTC
clone size: few
D gene: TRBD1
V gene: TRBV2
J gene: TRBJ2-4

CDR3 protein: CASSALTATNEKLFF
CDR3 DNA: TGTGCCAGCTCAGCCCTAACAGCAACTAATGAAAAACTGTTTTTT
clone size: -
D gene: -
V gene: TRBV18
J gene: TRBJ1-4

CDR3 protein: CASSGRTGDLYNEQFF
CDR3 DNA: TGTGCCAGTAGTGGAAGAACAGGGGACCTATACAATGAGCAGTTCTTC
clone size: -
D gene: TRBD1
V gene: TRBV19
J gene: TRBJ2-1

CDR3 protein: CASSLIRGGRYTEAFF
CDR3 DNA: TGTGCCAGCAGCTTAATTCGGGGCGGGAGGTACACTGAAGCTTTCTTT
clone size: few
D gene: -
V gene: TRBV14
J gene: TRBJ1-1

CDR3 protein: CASSYKGGGEAFF
CDR3 DNA: TGTGCCAGCAGTTACAAGGGGGGGGGTGAAGCTTTCTTT
clone size: -
D gene: -
V gene: TRBV6-2/TRBV6-3
J gene: TRBJ1-1

CDR3 protein: CAISDPSGQETQYF
CDR3 DNA: TGTGCCATCAGTGATCCTAGCGGTCAAGAGACCCAGTACTTC
clone size: -
D gene: TRBD2
V gene: TRBV10-3
J gene: TRBJ2-5

CDR3 protein: CASSLRTGMGTLGAFF
CDR3 DNA: TGTGCCAGCAGCCTTAGGACAGGGATGGGTACGTTAGGAGCTTTCTTT
clone size: -
D gene: TRBD1
V gene: TRBV3-1/TRBV3-2
J gene: TRBJ1-1

CDR3 protein: CASSFVGNPVNEQFF
CDR3 DNA: TGTGCCAGCAGCTTTGTCGGGAACCCGGTCAATGAGCAGTTCTTC
clone size: -
D gene: -
V gene: TRBV7-2
J gene: TRBJ2-1

CDR3 protein: CASSLAGRREKLFF
CDR3 DNA: TGTGCCAGCAGCTTGGCAGGGAGGAGAGAAAAACTGTTTTTT
clone size: once
D gene: -
V gene: TRBV5-5
J gene: TRBJ1-4

CDR3 protein: CASSLLEKSTEAFF
CDR3 DNA: TGTGCCAGCAGCCTCCTGGAGAAGAGTACTGAAGCTTTCTTT
clone size: -
D gene: -
V gene: TRBV7-6
J gene: TRBJ1-1

CDR3 protein: CASSLSSADEQFF
CDR3 DNA: TGTGCCAGCAGTTTGTCTAGCGCGGATGAGCAGTTCTTC
clone size: -
D gene: -
V gene: TRBV27
J gene: TRBJ2-1

CDR3 protein: CASSVGDSGRGNEQFF
CDR3 DNA: TGTGCCAGCAGCGTAGGAGATAGCGGGAGGGGTAATGAGCAGTTCTTC
clone size: -
D gene: TRBD2
V gene: TRBV9
J gene: TRBJ2-1

CDR3 protein: CASSAAGTDYLRAGNTIYF
CDR3 DNA: TGTGCCAGCAGCGCAGCCGGGACGGACTATCTTCGCGCTGGAAACACCATATATTTT
clone size: -
D gene: -
V gene: TRBV7-9
J gene: TRBJ1-3

CDR3 protein: CASSLRGPRQVGSTDEQFF
CDR3 DNA: TGTGCCAGCAGTCTTAGGGGTCCCCGCCAGGTCGGGAGTACGGATGAGCAGTTCTTC
clone size: -
D gene: -
V gene: TRBV5-5
J gene: TRBJ2-1

CDR3 protein: CASSLEGVSFSYEQYF
CDR3 DNA: TGCGCCAGCAGCTTGGAGGGGGTAAGCTTCTCCTACGAGCAGTACTTC
clone size: -
D gene: -
V gene: TRBV5-1
J gene: TRBJ2-7

CDR3 protein: CASSTTSGKWQFF
CDR3 DNA: TGTGCCAGCAGTACGACTAGCGGGAAATGGCAGTTCTTC
clone size: few
D gene: TRBD2
V gene: TRBV28
J gene: TRBJ2-1

CDR3 protein: CASSAHRGSTNEKLFF
CDR3 DNA: TGTGCCAGCAGCGCCCACCGGGGGTCAACTAATGAAAAACTGTTTTTT
clone size: -
D gene: -
V gene: TRBV9
J gene: TRBJ1-4

CDR3 protein: CASSVGEGQGPGSPLHF
CDR3 DNA: TGTGCCAGCAGCGTAGGTGAGGGACAGGGGCCGGGTTCACCCCTCCACTTT
clone size: -
D gene: TRBD1
V gene: TRBV9
J gene: TRBJ1-6

CDR3 protein: CASSDHSGNTGELFF
CDR3 DNA: TGTGCCAGCAGCGACCATAGCGGGAACACCGGGGAGCTGTTTTTT
clone size: few
D gene: -
V gene: TRBV9
J gene: TRBJ2-2

CDR3 protein: CASSSNRDTQYF
CDR3 DNA: TGTGCCAGCAGCTCAAACAGGGATACGCAGTATTTT
clone size: -
D gene: -
V gene: TRBV7-3
J gene: TRBJ2-3

CDR3 protein: CASSPGTGANYGYTF
CDR3 DNA: TGTGCCAGCTCACCAGGGACGGGAGCTAACTATGGCTACACCTTC
clone size: -
D gene: -
V gene: TRBV18
J gene: TRBJ1-2

CDR3 protein: CASRPQGPLTEAFF
CDR3 DNA: TGTGCCAGTAGACCGCAGGGCCCACTCACTGAAGCTTTCTTT
clone size: once
D gene: -
V gene: TRBV19
J gene: TRBJ1-1

CDR3 protein: CASNPPGGVEAFF
CDR3 DNA: TGTGCCAGCAACCCTCCGGGGGGAGTTGAAGCTTTCTTT
clone size: -
D gene: -
V gene: TRBV28
J gene: TRBJ1-1

CDR3 protein: CASSQAGAGGGYTF
CDR3 DNA: TGTGCCAGCAGCCAAGCCGGAGCAGGGGGCGGCTACACCTTC
clone size: once
D gene: TRBD1
V gene: TRBV3-1/TRBV3-2
J gene: TRBJ1-2

CDR3 protein: CASSLESGNEKLFF
CDR3 DNA: TGTGCCAGCAGCTTAGAGTCAGGGAATGAAAAACTGTTTTTT
clone size: -
D gene: -
V gene: TRBV7-2
J gene: TRBJ1-4

CDR3 protein: CASRQTGDYNEQFF
CDR3 DNA: TGTGCCAGCAGACAGACAGGGGACTACAATGAGCAGTTCTTC
clone size: once
D gene: TRBD1
V gene: TRBV3-1/TRBV3-2
J gene: TRBJ2-1

CDR3 protein: CASSLSGGADLAGILNEQFF
CDR3 DNA: TGTGCCAGCAGTTTATCAGGAGGGGCCGATCTAGCGGGGATACTCAATGAGCAGTTCTTC
clone size: -
D gene: TRBD2
V gene: TRBV27
J gene: TRBJ2-1

CDR3 protein: CASSRLLNTIYF
CDR3 DNA: TGTGCCAGCAGCCGACTCCTGAACACCATATATTTT
clone size: -
D gene: -
V gene: TRBV11-2
J gene: TRBJ1-3

CDR3 protein: CASSRELPRGGVSYEQYF
CDR3 DNA: TGTGCCAGCAGCCGAGAGCTACCAAGGGGGGGTGTCTCCTACGAGCAGTACTTC
clone size: -
D gene: -
V gene: TRBV6-6
J gene: TRBJ2-7

CDR3 protein: CASSLRGDTQYF
CDR3 DNA: TGTGCCAGCAGCTTGAGGGGGGATACGCAGTATTTT
clone size: -
D gene: -
V gene: TRBV5-4
J gene: TRBJ2-3

CDR3 protein: CASSPRSRPEGNQPQHF
CDR3 DNA: TGTGCCAGCAGCCCCAGAAGTAGGCCCGAGGGCAATCAGCCCCAGCATTTT
clone size: -
D gene: -
V gene: TRBV27
J gene: TRBJ1-5

CDR3 protein: CATPRASGSSDTGELFF
CDR3 DNA: TGTGCCACCCCGCGGGCTAGCGGGAGTTCTGACACCGGGGAGCTGTTTTTT
clone size: -
D gene: TRBD2
V gene: TRBV7-9
J gene: TRBJ2-2

CDR3 protein: CASSITDYNEQFF
CDR3 DNA: TGTGCCAGTAGTATTACAGATTACAATGAGCAGTTCTTC
clone size: -
D gene: -
V gene: TRBV19
J gene: TRBJ2-1

CDR3 protein: CASPWGVTGELFF
CDR3 DNA: TGTGCCAGCCCCTGGGGGGTGACCGGGGAGCTGTTTTTT
clone size: -
D gene: -
V gene: TRBV12-3/TRBV12-4
J gene: TRBJ2-2

CDR3 protein: CASARPAVGTDTQYF
CDR3 DNA: TGTGCCAGCGCCCGACCAGCGGTTGGCACAGATACGCAGTATTTT
clone size: -
D gene: -
V gene: TRBV28
J gene: TRBJ2-3

CDR3 protein: CASSLPGQGADGYTF
CDR3 DNA: TGTGCCAGCAGCCTACCGGGACAGGGGGCGGACGGCTACACCTTC
clone size: -
D gene: TRBD1
V gene: TRBV7-2
J gene: TRBJ1-2

CDR3 protein: CASSPPGGRQPQHF
CDR3 DNA: TGTGCCAGCAGCCCTCCGGGCGGGAGACAGCCCCAGCATTTT
clone size: -
D gene: -
V gene: TRBV7-8
J gene: TRBJ1-5

CDR3 protein: CASSSGQGLNQPQHF
CDR3 DNA: TGTGCCAGCAGCTCCGGACAGGGCCTCAATCAGCCCCAGCATTTT
clone size: -
D gene: TRBD1
V gene: TRBV11-2
J gene: TRBJ1-5

CDR3 protein: CASSYGDRGSKGYTF
CDR3 DNA: TGTGCCAGCAGTTACGGGGACAGGGGGAGCAAGGGCTACACCTTC
clone size: -
D gene: TRBD1
V gene: TRBV28
J gene: TRBJ1-2